Listed below are T cell receptor beta chains from one sample, sequenced in a study of shared clonotypes between healthy human individuals. Generated by immunoSEQ multiplex PCR, the TCRdb table keeps only in-frame clones and is missing some. In the table there are under 2,000,000 clones, just under 95% of which are singletons. Source material: naive CD8+ T cells sorted from blood. These receptors were obtained from a young man in good health. The CDR3 runs from the conserved cysteine through the conserved F or W. D genes are given only for firm matches. Size tells how often a clone was seen (once, few, many) or the class of an expanded clone, and some rows leave it out.

cdr3_aa cdr3_nt clone_size v_call d_call j_call
CASSPQGGTQYF TGTGCCAGCAGCCCCCAGGGAGGCACGCAGTATTTT . TRBV7-3 . TRBJ2-3
CASSLVTYEQYF TGTGCCAGCAGCTTGGTCACCTACGAGCAGTACTTC . TRBV5-6 . TRBJ2-7
CASSVPGQGNYGYTF TGTGCCAGCAGTGTCCCGGGACAGGGTAACTATGGCTACACCTTC . TRBV2 TRBD1 TRBJ1-2
CASSPTVAGGETQYF TGTGCCAGCAGCCCGACGGTAGCGGGCGGAGAGACCCAGTACTTC . TRBV7-6 TRBD2 TRBJ2-5
CASSHGQGYIVRDYGYTF TGTGCCAGCAGCCATGGACAGGGTTATATTGTTAGAGACTATGGCTACACCTTC . TRBV7-9 TRBD1 TRBJ1-2
CASSIGTVSTDTQYF TGTGCCAGTAGTATCGGAACGGTGAGCACAGATACGCAGTATTTT . TRBV19 . TRBJ2-3
CASTQSPPYEQYF TGTGCCAGCACCCAGTCTCCCCCCTACGAGCAGTACTTC . TRBV7-8 . TRBJ2-7
CASSMDSPDTQYF TGTGCCAGCAGCATGGATAGCCCAGATACGCAGTATTTT . TRBV5-8 . TRBJ2-3
CASSPATGMGYEQYF TGTGCCAGCAGCCCCGCGACAGGGATGGGATACGAGCAGTACTTC . TRBV5-4 TRBD1 TRBJ2-7
CASSRTLYEQYF TGTGCCAGCAGCCGGACACTTTACGAGCAGTACTTC . TRBV7-9 . TRBJ2-7
CASSRTGVPSGGYTF TGTGCCAGTAGTCGGACAGGGGTTCCCTCGGGTGGCTACACCTTC . TRBV19 TRBD1 TRBJ1-2
CASSLMDPGGTEAFF TGTGCCAGCAGCTTAATGGACCCGGGGGGCACTGAAGCTTTCTTT . TRBV11-2 . TRBJ1-1
CASSPPGRFDEQYF TGTGCCAGCAGCCCTCCCGGGAGGTTCGACGAGCAGTACTTC . TRBV28 TRBD2 TRBJ2-7
CAATSATGEQYF TGTGCCGCGACATCCGCGACTGGCGAGCAGTACTTC . TRBV7-9 . TRBJ2-7
CASSYSTATDTQYF TGTGCCAGCAGTTACTCGACGGCGACAGATACGCAGTATTTT once TRBV6-5 . TRBJ2-3
CASSAGQTTGELFF TGTGCCAGCAGCGCTGGACAGACAACCGGGGAGCTGTTTTTT . TRBV9 . TRBJ2-2
CASSESSYEQYF TGTGCCAGCAGCGAGAGCTCCTACGAGCAGTACTTC . TRBV7-2 . TRBJ2-7
CASLNVLTF TGTGCCAGTCTCAACGTCCTGACTTTC . TRBV27 . TRBJ2-6
CASSQVSATDTQYF TGCGCCAGCAGCCAAGTGTCTGCCACAGATACGCAGTATTTT . TRBV4-1 . TRBJ2-3
CPRRGGRAATNTGELFF TGCCCACGGAGAGGGGGTAGGGCGGCGACGAACACCGGGGAGCTGTTTTTT . TRBV29-1 . TRBJ2-2
CASSRGLFYEQYF TGTGCCAGCAGTAGAGGACTATTTTACGAGCAGTACTTC . TRBV27 . TRBJ2-7
CASSLGTSGQETQYF TGTGCCAGCAGCTTAGGGACTAGCGGGCAAGAGACCCAGTACTTC once TRBV7-2 TRBD2 TRBJ2-5
CASSVVASSYEQYF TGTGCCAGCAGCGTAGTGGCTAGTTCCTACGAGCAGTACTTC . TRBV9 . TRBJ2-7
CASSPDGLAGDEQYF TGTGCCAGCAGCCCCGACGGACTAGCGGGAGATGAGCAGTACTTC . TRBV7-8 TRBD2 TRBJ2-7
CASSSSGQGSYEQYF TGTGCCAGCAGCTCCTCGGGACAGGGATCCTACGAGCAGTACTTC . TRBV7-9 TRBD1 TRBJ2-7
CASSFGPGEQYF TGTGCCAGCAGCTTTGGACCGGGAGAGCAGTACTTC . TRBV5-4 . TRBJ2-7
CASSGRLANTDTQYF TGTGCCAGCAGCGGAAGACTAGCGAACACAGATACGCAGTATTTT . TRBV13 TRBD2 TRBJ2-3
CASSVSGPSADQYF TGTGCCAGCAGCGTTAGCGGTCCTTCGGCGGACCAGTACTTC . TRBV6-5 . TRBJ2-5
CASSYGTSAEQFF TGTGCCAGCAGTTACGGGACTAGCGCTGAGCAGTTCTTC . TRBV6-5 TRBD2 TRBJ2-1
CASSVGGSWETQYF TGTGCCAGCAGCGTAGGTGGATCCTGGGAGACCCAGTACTTC . TRBV9 . TRBJ2-5
CASPGLAGGQGLAYEQYF TGTGCCAGCCCAGGACTAGCGGGAGGGCAGGGCCTTGCCTACGAGCAGTACTTC . TRBV11-2 TRBD2 TRBJ2-7
CASSLIGATFGDYQPQHF TGTGCCAGCAGCTTAATAGGGGCGACATTTGGGGATTATCAGCCCCAGCATTTT . TRBV7-3 . TRBJ1-5
CASSEMSGGAGDTQYF TGTGCCAGCAGTGAAATGAGCGGGGGGGCCGGAGATACGCAGTATTTT . TRBV2 TRBD2 TRBJ2-3
CAMTGTGVVWFGTDTQYF TGTGCCATGACCGGGACAGGGGTTGTGTGGTTTGGCACAGATACGCAGTATTTT . TRBV7-6 TRBD1 TRBJ2-3
CSAPPWDGQRNFF TGCAGCGCTCCCCCGTGGGATGGACAGCGCAATTTCTTT . TRBV29-1 . TRBJ1-1
CASSQVAGDEQFF TGCGCCAGCAGCCAAGTAGCGGGAGATGAGCAGTTCTTC . TRBV4-1 TRBD2 TRBJ2-1
CASSLPPVPRDLQETQYF TGTGCCAGCAGCTTACCGCCCGTCCCGAGAGATCTACAAGAGACCCAGTACTTC once TRBV7-9 . TRBJ2-5
CAIPASTNYGYTF TGTGCCATCCCTGCCAGCACTAACTATGGCTACACCTTC once TRBV10-3 . TRBJ1-2
CASSGSIGVTEAFF TGTGCCAGCAGCGGATCGATAGGGGTGACTGAAGCTTTCTTT . TRBV5-6 . TRBJ1-1
CASSGDRGPNYGYTF TGTGCCAGCAGTGGAGACAGGGGGCCTAACTATGGCTACACCTTC . TRBV6-1 TRBD1 TRBJ1-2
CASSLFPKRSTDTQYF TGTGCCAGCAGTTTATTCCCTAAACGATCCACAGATACGCAGTATTTT . TRBV27 . TRBJ2-3
CASSLGDYGETQYF TGTGCCAGCAGCTTAGGGGATTATGGGGAGACCCAGTACTTC . TRBV7-8 . TRBJ2-5
CASSNSQETQYF TGTGCCAGCTCTAACAGCCAAGAGACCCAGTACTTC . TRBV18 . TRBJ2-5
CASSVGLNTEAFF TGTGCCAGTAGTGTCGGGTTAAACACTGAAGCTTTCTTT . TRBV19 . TRBJ1-1
CASSLAGHYEQYF TGTGCCAGCAGCTTAGCCGGACACTACGAGCAGTACTTC . TRBV11-2 . TRBJ2-7
CSAGRETQYF TGCAGTGCTGGACGAGAGACCCAGTACTTC . TRBV20-1 . TRBJ2-5
CASSYSGTGRYEQYF TGTGCCAGCAGTTACTCGGGGACAGGACGATACGAGCAGTACTTC . TRBV6-6 TRBD1 TRBJ2-7
CASSLQPGENYNEQFF TGTGCCAGCAGCTTGCAACCGGGAGAAAACTACAATGAGCAGTTCTTC . TRBV27 . TRBJ2-1
CASSEDLKNNEKLFF TGTGCCAGCAGTGAAGATCTGAAAAATAATGAAAAACTGTTTTTT . TRBV25-1 . TRBJ1-4